Presented here are 2 T cell receptor beta chains from one specimen sequenced in a study of T cell responses to AZD1222 COVID-19 vaccine. Profiled with immunoSEQ multiplex PCR; TCRdb holds only in-frame clones, not every one. The table lists around 160,000 clones, roughly nine tenths of them singletons, with under 1.5% in the top ten. The sequenced sample was peripheral blood, obtained on day 0 of AZD1222 vaccination. The receptors originated from an adult in good health.

This chain uses TRBV10-3 with TRBJ1-6; D ambiguous. The CDR3 runs 15 residues. The germline V gene encodes CDR1 ENHRY and CDR2 SYGVKD. Between the trimmed V and J ends, which lost 8 bases and 7 bases, there was a span of 18 bases. This CDR3 reads CAIQAPGGRNSPLHF. The CDR3 DNA reads TGTGCCATCCAGGCGCCGGGTGGGCGGAATTCACCCCTCCACTTT.

The chain is built from TRBV7-2 and TRBJ1-2, with a possible D match to TRBD1 (5 bases). The CDR3 covers 15 residues. Germline loops: CDR1 SGHTA, CDR2 FQGNSA. V lost 0 bases and J 6 bases, leaving 14 bases between the germline ends. The DNA for the CDR3 is TGTGCCAGCAGCTTAGCTTGGCGGGGCTTTGATGGCTACACCTTC. Protein: CASSLAWRGFDGYTF.